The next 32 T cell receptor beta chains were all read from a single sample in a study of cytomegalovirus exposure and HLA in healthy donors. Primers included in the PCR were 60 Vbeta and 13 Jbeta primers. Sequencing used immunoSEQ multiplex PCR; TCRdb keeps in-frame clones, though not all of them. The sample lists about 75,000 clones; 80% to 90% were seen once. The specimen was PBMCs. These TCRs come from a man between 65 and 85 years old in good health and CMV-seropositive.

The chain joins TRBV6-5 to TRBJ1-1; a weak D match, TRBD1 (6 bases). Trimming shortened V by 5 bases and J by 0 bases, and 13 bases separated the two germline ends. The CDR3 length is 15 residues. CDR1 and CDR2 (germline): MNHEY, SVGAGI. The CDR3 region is CASSRNRDMNTEAFF. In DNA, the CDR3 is TGTGCCAGCAGTAGGAACAGGGACATGAACACTGAAGCTTTCTTT.

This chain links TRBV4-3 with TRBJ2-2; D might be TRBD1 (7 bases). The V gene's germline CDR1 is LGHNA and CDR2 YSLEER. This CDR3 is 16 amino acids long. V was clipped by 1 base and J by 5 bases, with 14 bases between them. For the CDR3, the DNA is TGCGCCAGCAGCCAAGGCTCAGGGGGGCGTACCGGGGAGCTGTTTTTT. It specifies CASSQGSGGRTGELFF.

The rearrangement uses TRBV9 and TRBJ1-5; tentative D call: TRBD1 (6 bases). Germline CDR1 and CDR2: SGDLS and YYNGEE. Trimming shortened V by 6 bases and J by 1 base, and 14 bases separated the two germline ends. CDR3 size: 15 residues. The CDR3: CASNEQGVSNQPQHF. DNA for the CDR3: TGTGCCAGCAACGAACAGGGTGTAAGCAATCAGCCCCAGCATTTT.

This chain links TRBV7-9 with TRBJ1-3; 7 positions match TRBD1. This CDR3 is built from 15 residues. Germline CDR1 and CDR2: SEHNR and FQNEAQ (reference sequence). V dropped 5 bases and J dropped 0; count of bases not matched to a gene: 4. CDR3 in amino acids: CASSQGTASGNTIYF. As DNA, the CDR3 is TGTGCCAGCAGCCAAGGGACAGCCTCTGGAAACACCATATATTTT.

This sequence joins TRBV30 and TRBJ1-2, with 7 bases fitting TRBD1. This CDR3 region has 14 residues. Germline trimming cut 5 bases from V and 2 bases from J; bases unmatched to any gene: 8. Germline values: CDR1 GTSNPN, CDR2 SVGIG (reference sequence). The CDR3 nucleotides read TGTGCCTGGGGGGCCTCGGGACAGAACTATGGCTACACCTTC. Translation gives CAWGASGQNYGYTF.

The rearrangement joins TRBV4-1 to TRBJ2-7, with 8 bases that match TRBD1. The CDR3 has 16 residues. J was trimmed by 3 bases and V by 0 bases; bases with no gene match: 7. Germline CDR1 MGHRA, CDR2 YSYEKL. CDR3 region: CASSQDATGTGYEQYF. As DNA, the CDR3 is TGCGCCAGCAGCCAAGATGCTACAGGGACAGGCTACGAGCAGTACTTC.

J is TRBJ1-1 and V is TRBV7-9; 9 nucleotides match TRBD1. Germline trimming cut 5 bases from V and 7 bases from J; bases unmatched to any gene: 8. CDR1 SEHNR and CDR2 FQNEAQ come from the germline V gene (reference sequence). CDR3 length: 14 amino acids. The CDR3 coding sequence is TGTGCCAGCAGCCAACGGACAGGGGAAATTGAAGCTTTCTTT. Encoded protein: CASSQRTGEIEAFF.

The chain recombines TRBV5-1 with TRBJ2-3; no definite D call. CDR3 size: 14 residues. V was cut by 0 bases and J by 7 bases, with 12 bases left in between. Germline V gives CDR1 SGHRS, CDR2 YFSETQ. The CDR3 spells CASSLGDKGNTQYF. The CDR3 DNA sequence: TGCGCCAGCAGCTTGGGTGACAAAGGAAATACGCAGTATTTT.

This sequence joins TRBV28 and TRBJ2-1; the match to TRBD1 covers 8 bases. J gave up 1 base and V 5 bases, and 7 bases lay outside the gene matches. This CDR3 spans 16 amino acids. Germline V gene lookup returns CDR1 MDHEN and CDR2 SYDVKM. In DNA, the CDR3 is TGTGCCAGCAGTCAGGGGGCTAGGCCTTCCTACAATGAGCAGTTCTTC. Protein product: CASSQGARPSYNEQFF.

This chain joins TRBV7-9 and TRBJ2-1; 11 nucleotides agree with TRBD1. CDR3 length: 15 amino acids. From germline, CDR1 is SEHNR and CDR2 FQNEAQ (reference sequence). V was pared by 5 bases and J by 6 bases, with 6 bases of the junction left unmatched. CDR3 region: CASSPRTGGLNEQFF. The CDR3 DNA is TGTGCCAGCAGCCCACGGACAGGGGGCCTCAATGAGCAGTTCTTC. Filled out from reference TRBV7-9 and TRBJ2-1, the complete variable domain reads DTGVSQNPRHKITKRGQNVTFRCDPISEHNRLYWYRQTLGQGPEFLTYFQNEAQLEKSRLLSDRFSAERPKGSFSTLEIQRTEQGDSAMYLCASSPRTGGLNEQFFGPGTRLTVL.

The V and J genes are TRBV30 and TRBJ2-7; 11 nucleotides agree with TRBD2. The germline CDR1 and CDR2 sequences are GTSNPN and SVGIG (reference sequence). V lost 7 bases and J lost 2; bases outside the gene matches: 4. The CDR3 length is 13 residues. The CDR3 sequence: CASLTSGTYEQYF. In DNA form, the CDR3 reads TGTGCCTCATTGACTAGCGGGACCTACGAGCAGTACTTC.

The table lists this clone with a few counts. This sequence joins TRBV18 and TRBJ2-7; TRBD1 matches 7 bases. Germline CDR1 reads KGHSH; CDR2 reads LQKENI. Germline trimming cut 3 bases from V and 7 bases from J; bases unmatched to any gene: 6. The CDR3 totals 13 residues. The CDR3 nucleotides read TGTGCCAGCTCACCGGGTGACAGGGAGGAGCAGTACTTC. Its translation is CASSPGDREEQYF.

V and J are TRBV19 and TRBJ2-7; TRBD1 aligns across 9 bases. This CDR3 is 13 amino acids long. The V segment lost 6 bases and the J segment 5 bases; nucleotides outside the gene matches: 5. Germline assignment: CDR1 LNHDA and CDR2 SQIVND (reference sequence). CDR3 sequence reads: CASSTRDRDEQYF. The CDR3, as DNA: TGTGCCAGTAGCACCCGGGACAGGGACGAGCAGTACTTC.

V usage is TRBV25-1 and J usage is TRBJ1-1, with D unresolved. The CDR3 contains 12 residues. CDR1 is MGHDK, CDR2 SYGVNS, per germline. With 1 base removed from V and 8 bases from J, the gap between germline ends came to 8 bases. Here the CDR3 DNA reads TGTGCCAGCAGTGAATCTCCCCGGGAAGCTTTCTTT. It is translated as CASSESPREAFF.

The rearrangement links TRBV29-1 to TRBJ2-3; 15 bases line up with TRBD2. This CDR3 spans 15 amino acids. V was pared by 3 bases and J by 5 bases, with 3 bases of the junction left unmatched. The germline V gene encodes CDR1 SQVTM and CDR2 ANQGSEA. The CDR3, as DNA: TGCAGCGTTGAGGGACTAGCGGGAGGTAGAGATACGCAGTATTTT. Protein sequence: CSVEGLAGGRDTQYF.

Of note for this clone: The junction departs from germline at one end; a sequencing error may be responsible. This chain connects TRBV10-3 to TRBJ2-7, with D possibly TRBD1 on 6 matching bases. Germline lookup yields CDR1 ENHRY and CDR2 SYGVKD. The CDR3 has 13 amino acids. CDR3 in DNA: TGTGCCACCTGGGGGCAGGGCGGGCTCGAGCGGTACTTC. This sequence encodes CATWGQGGLERYF.

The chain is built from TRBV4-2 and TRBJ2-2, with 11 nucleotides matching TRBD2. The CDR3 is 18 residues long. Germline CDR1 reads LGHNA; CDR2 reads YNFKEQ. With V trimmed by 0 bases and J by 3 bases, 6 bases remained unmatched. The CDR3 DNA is TGTGCCAGCAGCCAAGAAGCACTAGCGGGGGCCCACACCGGGGAGCTGTTTTTT. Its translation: CASSQEALAGAHTGELFF.

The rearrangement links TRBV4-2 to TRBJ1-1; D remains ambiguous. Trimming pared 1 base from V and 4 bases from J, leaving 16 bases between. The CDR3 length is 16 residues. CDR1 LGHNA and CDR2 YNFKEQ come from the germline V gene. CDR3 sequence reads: CASSQASPDLTTEAFF. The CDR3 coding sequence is TGTGCCAGCAGCCAAGCTTCCCCCGACTTGACCACTGAAGCTTTCTTT.

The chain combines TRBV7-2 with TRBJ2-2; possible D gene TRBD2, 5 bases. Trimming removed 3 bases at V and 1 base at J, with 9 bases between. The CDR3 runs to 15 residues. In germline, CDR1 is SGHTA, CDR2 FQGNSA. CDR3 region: CASSFRTGNTGELFF. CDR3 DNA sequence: TGTGCCAGCAGCTTCCGGACTGGGAACACCGGGGAGCTGTTTTTT.

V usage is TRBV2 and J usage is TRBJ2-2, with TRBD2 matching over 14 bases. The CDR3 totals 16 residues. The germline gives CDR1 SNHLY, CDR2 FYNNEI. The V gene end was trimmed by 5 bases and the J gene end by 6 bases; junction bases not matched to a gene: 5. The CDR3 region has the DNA TGTGCCAGCAGTCCGACTAGCGGGGGGGCCGCCGGGGAGCTGTTTTTT. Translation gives CASSPTSGGAAGELFF. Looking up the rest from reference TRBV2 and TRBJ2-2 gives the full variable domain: EPEVTQTPSHQVTQMGQEVILRCVPISNHLYFYWYRQILGQKVEFLVSFYNNEISEKSEIFDDQFSVERPDGSNFTLKIRSTKLEDSAMYFCASSPTSGGAAGELFFGEGSRLTVL.

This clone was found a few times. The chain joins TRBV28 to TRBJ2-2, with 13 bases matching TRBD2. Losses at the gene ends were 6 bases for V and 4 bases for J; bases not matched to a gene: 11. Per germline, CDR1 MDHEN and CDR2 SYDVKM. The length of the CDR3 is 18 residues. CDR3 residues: CASRQPGLAGAGTGELFF. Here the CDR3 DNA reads TGTGCCAGCAGACAACCAGGACTAGCGGGAGCTGGCACCGGGGAGCTGTTTTTT. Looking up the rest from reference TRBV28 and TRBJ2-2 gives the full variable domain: DVKVTQSSRYLVKRTGEKVFLECVQDMDHENMFWYRQDPGLGLRLIYFSYDVKMKEKGDIPEGYSVSREKKERFSLILESASTNQTSMYLCASRQPGLAGAGTGELFFGEGSRLTVL.

This chain's CDR3 is CAWNGGRAPYEQYF. The CDR3 coding sequence is TGTGCCTGGAACGGCGGGAGGGCCCCCTACGAGCAGTACTTC. V gene TRBV30 combines with J gene TRBJ2-7, with 9 bases fitting TRBD2. The CDR3 sequence is 14 residues long. V gave up 4 bases and J gave up 2 bases; unmatched junction bases: 6. Germline lookup yields CDR1 GTSNPN and CDR2 SVGIG (reference sequence).

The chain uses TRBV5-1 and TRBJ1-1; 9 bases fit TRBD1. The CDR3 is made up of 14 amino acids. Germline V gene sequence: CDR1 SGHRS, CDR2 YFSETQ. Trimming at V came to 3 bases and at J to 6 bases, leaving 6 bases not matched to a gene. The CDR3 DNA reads TGCGCCAGCAGCTCGGGGACAGGGCGGTCTGAAGCTTTCTTT. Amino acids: CASSSGTGRSEAFF.

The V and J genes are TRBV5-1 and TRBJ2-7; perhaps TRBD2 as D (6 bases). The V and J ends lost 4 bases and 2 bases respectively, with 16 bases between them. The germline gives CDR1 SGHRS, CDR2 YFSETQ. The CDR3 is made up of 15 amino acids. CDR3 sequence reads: CASSGYGRAPYEQYF. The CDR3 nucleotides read TGCGCCAGCAGCGGCTACGGGAGAGCCCCCTACGAGCAGTACTTC.

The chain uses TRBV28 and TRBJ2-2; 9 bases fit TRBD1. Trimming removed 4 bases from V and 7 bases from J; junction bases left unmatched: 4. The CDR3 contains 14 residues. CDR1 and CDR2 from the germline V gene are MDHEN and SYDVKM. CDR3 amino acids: CASSSRDRDGELFF. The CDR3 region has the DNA TGTGCCAGCAGTTCCCGGGACAGGGACGGGGAGCTGTTTTTT.

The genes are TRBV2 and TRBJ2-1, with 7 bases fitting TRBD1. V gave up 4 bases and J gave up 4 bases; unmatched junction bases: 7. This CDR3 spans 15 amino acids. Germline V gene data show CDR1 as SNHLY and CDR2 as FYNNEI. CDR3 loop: CASSVEGQPYNEQFF. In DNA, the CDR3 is TGTGCCAGCAGTGTCGAGGGACAGCCTTACAATGAGCAGTTCTTC. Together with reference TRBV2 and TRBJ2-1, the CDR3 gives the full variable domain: EPEVTQTPSHQVTQMGQEVILRCVPISNHLYFYWYRQILGQKVEFLVSFYNNEISEKSEIFDDQFSVERPDGSNFTLKIRSTKLEDSAMYFCASSVEGQPYNEQFFGPGTRLTVL.

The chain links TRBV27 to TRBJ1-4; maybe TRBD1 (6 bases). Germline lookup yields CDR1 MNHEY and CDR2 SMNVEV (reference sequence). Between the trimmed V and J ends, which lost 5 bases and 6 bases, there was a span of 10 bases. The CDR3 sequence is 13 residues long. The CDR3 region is CASSKQGYEKLFF. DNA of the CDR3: TGTGCCAGCAGTAAACAGGGCTATGAAAAACTGTTTTTT.

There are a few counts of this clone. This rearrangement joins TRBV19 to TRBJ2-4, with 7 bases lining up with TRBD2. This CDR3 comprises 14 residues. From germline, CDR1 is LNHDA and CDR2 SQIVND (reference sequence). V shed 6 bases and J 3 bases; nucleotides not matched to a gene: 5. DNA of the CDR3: TGTGCCAGTAGGACATCGGGGGGCAAAAACATTCAGTACTTC. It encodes CASRTSGGKNIQYF.

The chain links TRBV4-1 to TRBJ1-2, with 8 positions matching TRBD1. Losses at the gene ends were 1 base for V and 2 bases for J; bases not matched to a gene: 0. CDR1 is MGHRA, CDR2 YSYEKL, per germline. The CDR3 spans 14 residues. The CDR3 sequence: CASSQAGGNYGYTF. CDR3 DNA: TGCGCCAGCAGCCAAGCAGGGGGCAACTATGGCTACACCTTC.

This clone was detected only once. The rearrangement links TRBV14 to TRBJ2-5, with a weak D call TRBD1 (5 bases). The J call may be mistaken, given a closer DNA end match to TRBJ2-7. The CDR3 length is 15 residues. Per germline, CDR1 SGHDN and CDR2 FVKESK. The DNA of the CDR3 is TGTGCCAGCAGCCAAGAGAGTATCAGGGCCCACGAGCAGTACTTC. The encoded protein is CASSQESIRAHEQYF.

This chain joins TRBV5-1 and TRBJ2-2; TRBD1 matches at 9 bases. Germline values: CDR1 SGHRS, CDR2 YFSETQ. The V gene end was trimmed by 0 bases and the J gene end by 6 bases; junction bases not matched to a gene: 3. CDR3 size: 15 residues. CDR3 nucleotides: TGCGCCAGCAGCTTGGTGGGACAGGGACCCGGGGAGCTGTTTTTT. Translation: CASSLVGQGPGELFF. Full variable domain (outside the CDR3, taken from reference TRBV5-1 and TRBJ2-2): KAGVTQTPRYLIKTRGQQVTLSCSPISGHRSVSWYQQTPGQGLQFLFEYFSETQRNKGNFPGRFSGRQFSNSRSEMNVSTLELGDSALYLCASSLVGQGPGELFFGEGSRLTVL.

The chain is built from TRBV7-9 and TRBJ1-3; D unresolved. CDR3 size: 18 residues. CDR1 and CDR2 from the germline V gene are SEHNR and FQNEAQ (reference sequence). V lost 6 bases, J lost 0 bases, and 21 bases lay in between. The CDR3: CASRLKSTDGGSGNTIYF. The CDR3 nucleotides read TGTGCCAGCAGACTAAAGTCTACGGACGGAGGCTCTGGAAACACCATATATTTT.